This T cell receptor beta chain was captured in a study of T cell repertoires in cytomegalovirus infection. Across the study: Both a matching HLA type and CMV infection were indicated by public TCR beta signatures.

Study outcomes and limitations: There were carriers of CMV plus the relevant HLA, and cumulative public TCR beta family frequency identified them. CMV-specific TCR beta clonotypes restricted by HLA-C dominated the ex vivo response.

The CDR3 sequence is 16 residues long. Germline loops: CDR1 MNHEY, CDR2 SVGAGI. V was clipped by 2 bases and J by 7 bases; unmatched bases: 7. One entry per CDR3 protein results from TCRdb running MiXCR on the reads. The sample records fewer than 350,000 distinct CDR3 sequences, roughly 17% being singletons. This clonotype was seen more than once but under ten times. Its specificity is unknown. This sequence originates from a human donor in good health (CMV status not recorded). Some clones in this sample may be carry-over from other donors' samples. Sequencing was performed on PBMCs. The V gene is TRBV6-5, the J gene TRBJ2-1; the match to TRBD2 covers 11 bases. The CDR3 region has the DNA TGTGCCAGCAGTTACACGATAGCGGGGGGGCTAAATGAGCAGTTCTTC. It yields the protein CASSYTIAGGLNEQFF.